The next 20 T cell receptor beta chains were all read from a single sample in a study of neurological immune-mediated disorders. TCRdb independently ran MiXCR on the 5' RACE reads; one entry per CDR3 protein. Here the sample spans tens of thousands of distinct CDR3 sequences, approximately 6.2% being singletons. Source material: CD4+ T cells from blood. Receptor source: a woman between 18 and 29 years old with multiple sclerosis.

This clonotype was found many times. V and J are TRBV10-3 and TRBJ2-1; 10 bases match TRBD2. V lost 2 bases and J lost 0; bases outside the gene matches: 13. Germline loops: CDR1 ENHRY, CDR2 SYGVKD. This CDR3 contains 20 residues. CDR3 coding DNA: TGTGCCATCAGTGAGCCCTCGACTAGCGGGTATACCAGCTCCTACAATGAGCAGTTCTTC. This gives the protein CAISEPSTSGYTSSYNEQFF.

This clonotype was seen many times. The chain employs TRBV5-6 and TRBJ1-4; D remains ambiguous. Trimming took off 4 bases at V and 0 bases at J, with 13 bases between the two ends. Germline V CDR1 and CDR2: SGHDT, YYEEEE. The CDR3 runs 16 residues. The CDR3 nucleotides read TGTGCCAGCAGCGAGATGGGGATCGCAACTAATGAAAAACTGTTTTTT. This gives the protein CASSEMGIATNEKLFF. Full variable domain (rest looked up from reference TRBV5-6 and TRBJ1-4): DAGVTQSPTHLIKTRGQQVTLRCSPKSGHDTVSWYQQALGQGPQFIFQYYEEEERQRGNFPDRFSGHQFPNYSSELNVNALLLGDSALYLCASSEMGIATNEKLFFGSGTQLSVL.

This clonotype was counted at least ten times. This chain uses TRBV12-3 or TRBV12-4 with TRBJ2-3; 8 bases line up with TRBD2. V gave up 2 bases and J gave up 6 bases; unmatched junction bases: 13. This CDR3 spans 17 amino acids. The CDR3 region has the DNA TGTGCCAGCAGTTTACGGGCTAGCGGGCTGGGTGGCGATACGCAGTATTTT. Protein product: CASSLRASGLGGDTQYF.

This clonotype was recorded many times. The chain has TRBV6-5 and TRBJ1-1; TRBD1 might be the D (5 bases). Germline loops: CDR1 MNHEY, CDR2 SVGAGI. This CDR3 is 14 amino acids long. Trimming left V 6 bases short and J 0 bases short, with 11 bases between. The CDR3 DNA reads as TGTGCCAGCAGGACGGGGCAGTTGAACACTGAAGCTTTCTTT. This codes for CASRTGQLNTEAFF.

Regarding this clonotype: One end of the junction fails to match germline, which may point to a read error. The chain recombines TRBV11-3 with TRBJ1-1; TRBD1 agrees at 8 bases. Per germline, CDR1 SGHNT and CDR2 YENEEA. The CDR3 is made up of 11 amino acids. CDR3 loop: CASSNRDRFIF. The DNA of the CDR3 is TGTGCCAGCAGCAATCGGGACAGGTTTATCTTT. Full variable domain (rest looked up from reference TRBV11-3 and TRBJ1-1): EAGVVQSPRYKIIEKKQPVAFWCNPISGHNTLYWYLQNLGQGPELLIRYENEEAVDDSQLPKDRFSAERLKGVDSTLKIQPAELGDSAVYLCASSNRDRFIFGQGTRLTVV.

At least ten counts were recorded for this clonotype. The V call is TRBV12-3 or TRBV12-4, the J call TRBJ2-3; 7 bases line up with TRBD1. Germline trimming cut 6 bases from V and 10 bases from J; bases unmatched to any gene: 16. The length of the CDR3 is 15 residues. CDR3 residues: CASRRTGAYVDSQYF. The CDR3 bases are TGTGCCAGCAGGAGAACAGGGGCGTACGTCGATTCGCAGTATTTT.

This clonotype came up many times. The chain employs TRBV5-1 and TRBJ2-7; D possibly corresponds to TRBD1 (5 bases). Germline values: CDR1 SGHRS, CDR2 YFSETQ. The V end was cut by 0 bases, the J end by 1 base, with 8 bases between. The CDR3 consists of 14 residues. CDR3 bases: TGCGCCAGCAGCTTGGAGACAGTTTCCTACGAGCAGTACTTC. This encodes CASSLETVSYEQYF.

This clonotype was recorded many times. The CDR3 DNA reads TGTGCCAGCAGTTTATCTCAGAGCTATGGCTACACCTTC. This sequence encodes CASSLSQSYGYTF. The chain carries TRBV27 and TRBJ1-2; D ambiguous. V was cut by 0 bases and J by 4 bases, with 6 bases left in between. Germline V CDR1 and CDR2: MNHEY, SMNVEV (reference sequence). The CDR3 runs to 13 residues.

There are many counts of this clonotype. The gene calls are TRBV29-1 and TRBJ1-2, with 7 bases lining up with TRBD1. The junction had 5 bases not matched to a gene; V was cut back by 4 bases and J by 3 bases. Germline V gene lookup returns CDR1 SQVTM and CDR2 ANQGSEA. CDR3 length equals 13 residues. CDR3 in amino acids: CSVVGTAYYGYTF. DNA of the CDR3: TGCAGCGTTGTTGGGACAGCCTACTATGGCTACACCTTC.

This clonotype was seen repeatedly, ten times or more. The CDR3 DNA is TGTGCCTCGACTAGGGAGCCCGGGGAGCTGTTTTTT. Translated: CASTREPGELFF. The V gene is TRBV10-3, the J gene TRBJ2-2, with a tentative D call TRBD2 (6 bases). Germline V lookup: CDR1 ENHRY, CDR2 SYGVKD. V was clipped by 11 bases and J by 6 bases, with 13 bases between them. The CDR3 contains 12 residues.

The table lists this clonotype with many counts. J is TRBJ1-1 and V is TRBV5-4, with 8 bases fitting TRBD1. V dropped 1 base and J dropped 4; count of bases not matched to a gene: 0. Germline V gene lookup returns CDR1 SGHNT and CDR2 YYREEE (reference sequence). The CDR3 sequence is 13 residues long. CDR3 nucleotides: TGTGCCAGCAGCTTGACAGGGGGCACTGAAGCTTTCTTT. Its translation: CASSLTGGTEAFF.

This clonotype appeared many times. CDR3 amino acids: CASSQTGLKQYF. The CDR3 nucleotides are TGTGCCAGCAGCCAAACGGGATTGAAGCAGTACTTC. The genes are TRBV3-1 and TRBJ2-7, with a weak D call TRBD2 (5 bases). Germline V lookup: CDR1 LGHDT, CDR2 YNNKEL (reference sequence). This CDR3 is built from 12 residues. The V end lost 2 bases, the J end lost 8 bases, and 10 bases lay between the germline ends.

This clonotype was observed at least ten times. The V gene is TRBV28, the J gene TRBJ1-5; no reliable D call. The CDR3 totals 15 residues. Trimming stripped 5 bases from V and 3 bases from J, with 14 bases between. Germline V gives CDR1 MDHEN, CDR2 SYDVKM. CDR3 region: CASSRPGGYNQPQHF. For the CDR3, the DNA is TGTGCCAGCAGTCGTCCCGGCGGTTACAATCAGCCCCAGCATTTT.

This clonotype came up many times. The rearrangement joins TRBV20-1 to TRBJ2-7; tentative D call: TRBD1 (6 bases). CDR1 and CDR2 (germline): DFQATT, SNEGSKA (reference sequence). V dropped 6 bases and J dropped 6 bases, with 12 bases sitting between them. The CDR3 contains 11 residues. In nucleotides, the CDR3 is TGCAGTGCAATTATCAGGGGCGAGCAGTACGTC. It encodes CSAIIRGEQYV.

The table lists this clonotype with many counts. The rearrangement uses TRBV3-1 and TRBJ1-1; D might be TRBD1 (6 bases). Germline-derived CDR1 and CDR2 are LGHDT and YNNKEL (reference sequence). V was shortened by 4 bases and J by 1 base, with 13 bases between the two germline ends. There are 15 residues in the CDR3. CDR3 in amino acids: CASSRLTGQNTEAFF. In DNA, the CDR3 is TGTGCCAGCAGCCGCTTAACAGGGCAGAACACTGAAGCTTTCTTT.

This clonotype was counted at least ten times. The rearrangement uses TRBV7-6 and TRBJ1-5; 7 bases are shared with TRBD1. The CDR3 spans 15 residues. CDR1 SGHVS and CDR2 FNYEAQ come from the germline V gene. The ends lost 4 bases at V and 4 bases at J; junction bases unmatched: 7. The CDR3 region has the DNA TGTGCCAGCAGCTCCATGACAGGGCTTAATCAGCCCCAGCATTTT. Protein: CASSSMTGLNQPQHF.

This clonotype showed up many times. The V gene is TRBV27, the J gene TRBJ1-1; perhaps TRBD1 as D (5 bases). From germline, CDR1 is MNHEY and CDR2 SMNVEV (reference sequence). Trimming pared 6 bases from V and 2 bases from J, leaving 19 bases between. CDR3 length equals 16 residues. In DNA, the CDR3 is TGTGCCAGCAGCTCAGGGCGGAACAGCGGTAACACTGAAGCTTTCTTT. It is translated as CASSSGRNSGNTEAFF.

This clonotype was seen at least ten times. The genes are TRBV10-2 and TRBJ2-7; the D gene is possibly TRBD2 (5 bases). V was cut by 5 bases and J by 7 bases, with 12 bases left in between. The CDR3 spans 12 residues. Looked up from germline, CDR1 is WSHSY and CDR2 is SAAADI. The CDR3 loop is CASSREGGEQYV. CDR3 coding DNA: TGCGCCAGCAGTCGAGAGGGTGGGGAGCAGTACGTC.

In its sample, this clonotype was seen many times. V usage is TRBV20-1 and J usage is TRBJ1-5, with D uncertain. The length of the CDR3 is 14 residues. Germline CDR1 and CDR2: DFQATT and SNEGSKA (reference sequence). The germline V and J ends were trimmed by 5 bases and 2 bases, with 13 bases remaining between them. The CDR3 nucleotides read TGCAGTGCTGGTCCGCATTTGGGCAATCAGCCCCAGCATTTT. It codes for CSAGPHLGNQPQHF.

This clonotype was detected many times. The chain joins TRBV6-5 to TRBJ1-2; TRBD1 agrees at 7 bases. The CDR3 sequence is 15 residues long. The germline V gene encodes CDR1 MNHEY and CDR2 SVGAGI. J lost 7 bases, V lost 9 bases, and 17 bases had no gene match. CDR3 DNA: TGTGCCAGTGGGGGAGCCCAGGGGGTGCAGAGTGGCTACACCTTC. Translated, it gives CASGGAQGVQSGYTF.